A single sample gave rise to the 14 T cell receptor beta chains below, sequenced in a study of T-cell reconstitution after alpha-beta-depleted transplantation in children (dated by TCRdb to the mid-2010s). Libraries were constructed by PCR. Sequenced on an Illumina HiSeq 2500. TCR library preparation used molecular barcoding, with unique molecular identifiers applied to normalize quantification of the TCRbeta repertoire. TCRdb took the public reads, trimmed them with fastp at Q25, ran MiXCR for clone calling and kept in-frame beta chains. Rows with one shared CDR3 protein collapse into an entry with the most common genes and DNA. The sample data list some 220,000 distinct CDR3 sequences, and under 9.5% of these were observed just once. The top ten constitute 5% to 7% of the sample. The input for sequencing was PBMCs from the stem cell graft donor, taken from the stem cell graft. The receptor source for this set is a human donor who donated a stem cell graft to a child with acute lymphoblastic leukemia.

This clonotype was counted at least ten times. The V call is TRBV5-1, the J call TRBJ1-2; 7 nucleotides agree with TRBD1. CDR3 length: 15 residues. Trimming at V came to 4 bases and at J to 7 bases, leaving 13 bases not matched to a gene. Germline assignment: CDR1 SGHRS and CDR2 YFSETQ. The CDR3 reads CASSPAGQVVFGYTF. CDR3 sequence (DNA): TGCGCCAGCAGCCCCGCAGGACAGGTTGTCTTTGGCTACACCTTC.

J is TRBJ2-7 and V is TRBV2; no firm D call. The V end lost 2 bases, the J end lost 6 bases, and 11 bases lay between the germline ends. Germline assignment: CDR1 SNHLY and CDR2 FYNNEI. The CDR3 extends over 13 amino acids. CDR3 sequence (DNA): TGTGCCAGCAGTGAATCAGGTTATCGCGAGCAGTACTTC. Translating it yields CASSESGYREQYF.

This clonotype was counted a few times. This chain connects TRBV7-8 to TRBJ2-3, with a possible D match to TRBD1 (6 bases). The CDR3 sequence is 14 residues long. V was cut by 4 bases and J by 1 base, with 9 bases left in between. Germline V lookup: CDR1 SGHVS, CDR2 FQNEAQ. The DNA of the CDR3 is TGTGCCAGCAGCTCACAGGGTCGCACAGATACGCAGTATTTT. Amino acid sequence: CASSSQGRTDTQYF.

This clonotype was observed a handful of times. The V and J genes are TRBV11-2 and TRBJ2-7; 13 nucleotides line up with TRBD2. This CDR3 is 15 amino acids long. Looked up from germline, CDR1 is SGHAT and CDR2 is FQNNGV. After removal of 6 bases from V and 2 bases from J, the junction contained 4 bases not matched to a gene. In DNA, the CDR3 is TGTGCCAGCAGAATAACTAGCGGGGGGGCCTACGAGCAGTACTTC. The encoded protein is CASRITSGGAYEQYF.

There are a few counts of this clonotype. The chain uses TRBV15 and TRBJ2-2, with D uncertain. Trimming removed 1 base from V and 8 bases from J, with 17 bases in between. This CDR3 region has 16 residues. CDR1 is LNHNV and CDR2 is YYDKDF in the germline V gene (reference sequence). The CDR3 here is CATSRVAVLGMGELFF. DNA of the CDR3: TGTGCCACCAGCAGAGTTGCCGTCTTGGGAATGGGGGAGCTGTTTTTT. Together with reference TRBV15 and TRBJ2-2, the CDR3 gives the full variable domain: DAMVIQNPRYQVTQFGKPVTLSCSQTLNHNVMYWYQQKSSQAPKLLFHYYDKDFNNEADTPDNFQSRRPNTSFCFLDIRSPGLGDTAMYLCATSRVAVLGMGELFFGEGSRLTVL.

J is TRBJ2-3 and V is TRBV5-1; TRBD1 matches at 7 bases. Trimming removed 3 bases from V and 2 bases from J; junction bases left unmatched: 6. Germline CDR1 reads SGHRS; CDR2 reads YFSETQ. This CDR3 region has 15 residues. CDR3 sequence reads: CASSYLDRDTDTQYF. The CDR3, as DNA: TGCGCCAGCAGCTACCTCGACAGGGACACAGATACGCAGTATTTT.

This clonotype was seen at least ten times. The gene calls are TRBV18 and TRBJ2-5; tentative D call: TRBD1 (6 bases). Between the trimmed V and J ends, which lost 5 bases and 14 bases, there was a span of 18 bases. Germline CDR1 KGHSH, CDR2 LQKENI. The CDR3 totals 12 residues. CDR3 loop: CASSTIGQITYF. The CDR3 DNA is TGTGCCAGCTCAACGATCGGACAGATTACATACTTC. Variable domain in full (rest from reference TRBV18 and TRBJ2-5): NAGVMQNPRHLVRRRGQEARLRCSPMKGHSHVYWYRQLPEEGLKFMVYLQKENIIDESGMPKERFSAEFPKEGPSILRIQQVVRGDSAAYFCASSTIGQITYFGPGTRLLVL.

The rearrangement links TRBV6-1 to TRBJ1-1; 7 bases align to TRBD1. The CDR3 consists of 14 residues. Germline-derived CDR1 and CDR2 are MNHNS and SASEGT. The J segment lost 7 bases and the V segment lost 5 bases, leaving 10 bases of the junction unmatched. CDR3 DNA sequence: TGTGCCAGCAGTACAGACAGGGCTTATCATGAAGCTTTCTTT. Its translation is CASSTDRAYHEAFF.

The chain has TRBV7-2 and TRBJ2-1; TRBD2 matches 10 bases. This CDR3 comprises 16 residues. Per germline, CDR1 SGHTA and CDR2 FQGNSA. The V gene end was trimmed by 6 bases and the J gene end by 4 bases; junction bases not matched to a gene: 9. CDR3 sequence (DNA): TGTGCCAGCAGGGGCGCCGGGACTAGCGAGTACAATGAGCAGTTCTTC. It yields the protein CASRGAGTSEYNEQFF. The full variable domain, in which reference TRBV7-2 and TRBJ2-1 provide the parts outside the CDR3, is GAGVSQSPSNKVTEKGKDVELRCDPISGHTALYWYRQSLGQGLEFLIYFQGNSAPDKSGLPSDRFSAERTGGSVSTLTIQRTQQEDSAVYLCASRGAGTSEYNEQFFGPGTRLTVL.

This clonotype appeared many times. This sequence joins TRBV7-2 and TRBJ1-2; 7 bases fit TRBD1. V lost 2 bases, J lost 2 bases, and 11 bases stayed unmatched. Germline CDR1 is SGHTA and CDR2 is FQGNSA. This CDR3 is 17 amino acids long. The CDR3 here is CASSLPQGGGGNYGYTF. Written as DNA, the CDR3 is TGTGCCAGCAGCTTACCCCAGGGAGGGGGCGGAAACTATGGCTACACCTTC.

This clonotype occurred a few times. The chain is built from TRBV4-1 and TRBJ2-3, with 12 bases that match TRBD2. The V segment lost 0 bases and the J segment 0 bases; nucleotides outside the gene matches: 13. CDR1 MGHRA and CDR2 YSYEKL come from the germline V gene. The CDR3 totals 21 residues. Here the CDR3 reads CASSQDTASGGEYPSTDTQYF. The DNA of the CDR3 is TGCGCCAGCAGCCAAGATACGGCTAGCGGGGGGGAGTACCCTAGCACAGATACGCAGTATTTT.

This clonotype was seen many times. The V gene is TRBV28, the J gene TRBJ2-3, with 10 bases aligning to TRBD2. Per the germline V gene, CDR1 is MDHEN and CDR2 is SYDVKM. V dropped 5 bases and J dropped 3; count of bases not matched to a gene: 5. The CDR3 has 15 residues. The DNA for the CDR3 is TGTGCCAGCAGTGTAGGGACTAGCGAGACAGATACGCAGTATTTT. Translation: CASSVGTSETDTQYF.

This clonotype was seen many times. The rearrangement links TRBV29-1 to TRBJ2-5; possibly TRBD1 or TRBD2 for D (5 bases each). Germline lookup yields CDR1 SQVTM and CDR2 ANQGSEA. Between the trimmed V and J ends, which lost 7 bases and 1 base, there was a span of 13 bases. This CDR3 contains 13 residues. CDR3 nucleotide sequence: TGCAGCGCCTTCTGGGGGATCCAAGAGACCCAGTACTTC. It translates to CSAFWGIQETQYF. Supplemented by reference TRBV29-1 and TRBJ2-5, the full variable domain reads SAVISQKPSRDICQRGTSLTIQCQVDSQVTMMFWYRQQPGQSLTLIATANQGSEATYESGFVIDKFPISRPNLTFSTLTVSNMSPEDSSIYLCSAFWGIQETQYFGPGTRLLVL.

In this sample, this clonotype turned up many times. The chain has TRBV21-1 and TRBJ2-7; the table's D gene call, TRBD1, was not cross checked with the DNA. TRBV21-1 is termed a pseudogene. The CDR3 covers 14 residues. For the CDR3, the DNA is TGTGCCAGCAGCAAGGGACGGAGCTCCTACGAGCAGTACTTC. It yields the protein CASSKGRSSYEQYF.